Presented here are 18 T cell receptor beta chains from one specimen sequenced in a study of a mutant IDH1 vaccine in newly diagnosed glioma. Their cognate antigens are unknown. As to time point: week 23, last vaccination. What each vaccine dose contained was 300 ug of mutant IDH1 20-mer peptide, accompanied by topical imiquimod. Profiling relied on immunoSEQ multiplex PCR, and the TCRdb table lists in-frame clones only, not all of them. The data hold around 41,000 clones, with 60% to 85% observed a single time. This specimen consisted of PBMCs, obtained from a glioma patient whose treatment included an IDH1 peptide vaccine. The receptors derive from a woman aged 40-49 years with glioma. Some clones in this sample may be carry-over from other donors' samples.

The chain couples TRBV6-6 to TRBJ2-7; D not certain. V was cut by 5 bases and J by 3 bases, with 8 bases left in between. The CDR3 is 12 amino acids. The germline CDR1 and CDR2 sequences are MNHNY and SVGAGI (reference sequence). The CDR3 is CASSADNYEQYF. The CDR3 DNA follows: TGTGCCAGCAGTGCCGACAACTACGAGCAGTACTTC.

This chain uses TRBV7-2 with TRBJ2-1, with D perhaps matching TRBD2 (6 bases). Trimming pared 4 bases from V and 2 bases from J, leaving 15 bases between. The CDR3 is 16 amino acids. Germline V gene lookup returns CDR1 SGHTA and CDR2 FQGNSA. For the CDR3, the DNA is TGTGCCAGCAGCTCTGCTGGGACTCCCGCCTACAATGAGCAGTTCTTC. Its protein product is CASSSAGTPAYNEQFF.

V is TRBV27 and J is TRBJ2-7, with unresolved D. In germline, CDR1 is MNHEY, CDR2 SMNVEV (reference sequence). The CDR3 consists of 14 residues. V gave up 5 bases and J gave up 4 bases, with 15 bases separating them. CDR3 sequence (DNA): TGTGCCAGCAGTCCCACCGGGTCCCAATACGAGCAGTACTTC. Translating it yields CASSPTGSQYEQYF.

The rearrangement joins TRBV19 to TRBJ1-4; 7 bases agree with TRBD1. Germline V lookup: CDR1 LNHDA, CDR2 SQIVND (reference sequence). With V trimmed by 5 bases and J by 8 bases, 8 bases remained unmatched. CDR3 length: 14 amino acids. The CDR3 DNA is TGTGCCAGTAGTCCGAGGACAGGAAGCGAAAAACTGTTTTTT. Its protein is CASSPRTGSEKLFF.

The chain's CDR3 is CASSIDLQRPQHF. Written as DNA, the CDR3 is TGTGCCAGTAGTATAGATCTCCAGAGGCCCCAGCATTTT. This chain uses TRBV19 with TRBJ1-5; no definite D call. Trimming left V 0 bases short and J 9 bases short, with 9 bases between. Germline V gene sequence: CDR1 LNHDA, CDR2 SQIVND (reference sequence). This CDR3 is 13 amino acids long. Supplemented by reference TRBV19 and TRBJ1-5, the full variable domain reads DGGITQSPKYLFRKEGQNVTLSCEQNLNHDAMYWYRQDPGQGLRLIYYSQIVNDFQKGDIAEGYSVSREKKESFPLTVTSAQKNPTAFYLCASSIDLQRPQHFGDGTRLSIL.

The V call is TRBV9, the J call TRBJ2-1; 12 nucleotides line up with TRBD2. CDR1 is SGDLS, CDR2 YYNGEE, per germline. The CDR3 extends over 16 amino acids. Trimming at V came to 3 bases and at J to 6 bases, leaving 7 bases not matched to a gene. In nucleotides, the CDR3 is TGTGCCAGCAGCGAGAGGCTAGCGGGAGGGTCCAATGAGCAGTTCTTC. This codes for CASSERLAGGSNEQFF.

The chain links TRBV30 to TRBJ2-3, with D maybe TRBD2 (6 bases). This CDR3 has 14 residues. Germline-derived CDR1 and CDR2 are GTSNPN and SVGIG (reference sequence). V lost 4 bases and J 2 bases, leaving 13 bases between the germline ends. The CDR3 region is CAWNWDSLTDTQYF. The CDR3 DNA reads TGTGCCTGGAATTGGGACTCCCTCACAGATACGCAGTATTTT.

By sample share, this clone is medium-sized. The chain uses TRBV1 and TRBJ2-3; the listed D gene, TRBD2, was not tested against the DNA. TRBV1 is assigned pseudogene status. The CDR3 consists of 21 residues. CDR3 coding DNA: TGCACCAGCAGCCAAGATAGGTGGGAGACTAGCGGATCAGAGGGCCCTTCTACGCAGTATTTT. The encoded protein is CTSSQDRWETSGSEGPSTQYF.

The CDR3 region has the DNA TGTGCCAGCATCAAAGGACAGGGCACCGGGGAGCTGTTTTTT. Translating gives CASIKGQGTGELFF. This chain joins TRBV25-1 and TRBJ2-2; the match to TRBD1 covers 8 bases. The germline CDR1 and CDR2 sequences are MGHDK and SYGVNS. The junction had 5 bases not matched to a gene; V was cut back by 7 bases and J by 4 bases. CDR3 size: 14 residues.

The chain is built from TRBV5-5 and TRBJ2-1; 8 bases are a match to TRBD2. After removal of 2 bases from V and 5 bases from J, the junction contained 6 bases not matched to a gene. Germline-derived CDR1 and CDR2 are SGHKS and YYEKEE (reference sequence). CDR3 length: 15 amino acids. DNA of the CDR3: TGTGCCAGCAGCTTTGCGGGAGGCGGTAACAATGAGCAGTTCTTC. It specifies CASSFAGGGNNEQFF.

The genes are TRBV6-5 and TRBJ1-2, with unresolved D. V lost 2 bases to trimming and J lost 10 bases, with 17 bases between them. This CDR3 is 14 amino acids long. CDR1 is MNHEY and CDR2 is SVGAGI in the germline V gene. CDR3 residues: CASSYDNLANPYTF. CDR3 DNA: TGTGCCAGCAGTTACGACAACCTAGCGAACCCCTACACCTTC.

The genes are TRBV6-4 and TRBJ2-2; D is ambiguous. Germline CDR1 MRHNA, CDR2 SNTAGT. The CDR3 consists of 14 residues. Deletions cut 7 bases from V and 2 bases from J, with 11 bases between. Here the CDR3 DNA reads TGTGCCAGCACCGTGGAAGTAAACACCGGGGAGCTGTTTTTT. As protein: CASTVEVNTGELFF.

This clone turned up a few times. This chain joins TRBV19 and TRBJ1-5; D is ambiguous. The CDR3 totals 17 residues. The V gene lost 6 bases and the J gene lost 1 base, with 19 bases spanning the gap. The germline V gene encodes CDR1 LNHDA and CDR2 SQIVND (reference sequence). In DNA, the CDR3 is TGTGCCAGTAGCCCCGTCATGCCCCCTAGGAGCAATCAGCCCCAGCATTTT. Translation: CASSPVMPPRSNQPQHF.

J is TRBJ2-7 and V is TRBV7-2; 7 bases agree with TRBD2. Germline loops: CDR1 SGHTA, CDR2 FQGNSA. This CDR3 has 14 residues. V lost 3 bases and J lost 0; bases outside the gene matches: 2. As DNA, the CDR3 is TGTGCCAGCAGCTTCGGCGGGGGCTCCTACGAGCAGTACTTC. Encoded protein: CASSFGGGSYEQYF.

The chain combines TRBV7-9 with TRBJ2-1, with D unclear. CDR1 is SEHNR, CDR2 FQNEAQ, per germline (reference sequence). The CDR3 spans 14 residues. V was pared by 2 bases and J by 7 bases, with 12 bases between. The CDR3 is CASSLTSKGNEQFF. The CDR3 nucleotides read TGTGCCAGCAGCTTAACCAGCAAAGGGAATGAGCAGTTCTTC.

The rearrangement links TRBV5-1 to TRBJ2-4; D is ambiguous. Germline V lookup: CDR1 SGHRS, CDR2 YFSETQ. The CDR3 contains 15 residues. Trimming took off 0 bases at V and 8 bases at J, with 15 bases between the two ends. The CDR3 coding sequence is TGCGCCAGCAGCTTGGTACGGGCCGAAAGGGACATTCAGTACTTC. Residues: CASSLVRAERDIQYF.

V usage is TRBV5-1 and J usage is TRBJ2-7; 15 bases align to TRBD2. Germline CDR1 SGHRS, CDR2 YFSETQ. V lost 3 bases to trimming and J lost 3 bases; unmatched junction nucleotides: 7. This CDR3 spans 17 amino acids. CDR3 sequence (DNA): TGCGCCAGCAGCTCGGGACTAGCGGGAGGCGTAGACTACGAGCAGTACTTC. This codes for CASSSGLAGGVDYEQYF.

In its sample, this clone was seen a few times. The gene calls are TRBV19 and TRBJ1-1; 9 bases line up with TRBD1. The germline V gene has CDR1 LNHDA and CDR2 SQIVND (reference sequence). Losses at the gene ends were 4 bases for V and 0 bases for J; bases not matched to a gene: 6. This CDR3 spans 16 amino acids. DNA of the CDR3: TGTGCCAGTAGTAGGGGACAGGGAGTTATGAACACTGAAGCTTTCTTT. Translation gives CASSRGQGVMNTEAFF. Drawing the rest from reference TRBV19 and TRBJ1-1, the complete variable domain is DGGITQSPKYLFRKEGQNVTLSCEQNLNHDAMYWYRQDPGQGLRLIYYSQIVNDFQKGDIAEGYSVSREKKESFPLTVTSAQKNPTAFYLCASSRGQGVMNTEAFFGQGTRLTVV.